The 23 T cell receptor beta chains given below trace back to one sample, sequenced in a study of blood T cell repertoires in COVID-19. Assay used: immunoSEQ multiplex PCR; TCRdb lists only in-frame clones, some missing. The sample lists 93,000 or so clones, around four fifths occurring once. What was sequenced was peripheral blood. The receptors were sampled from a human donor in a cohort sampled during active COVID-19.

By sample share, this clone is medium-sized. The V and J genes are TRBV5-1 and TRBJ1-2; D unresolved. Germline-derived CDR1 and CDR2 are SGHRS and YFSETQ. Trimming cost V 2 bases and J 6 bases, with 14 bases left between them. The length of the CDR3 is 14 residues. The DNA of the CDR3 is TGCGCCAGCAGCTTTTTTGGGCCGGAGGATGGCTACACCTTC. Protein sequence: CASSFFGPEDGYTF.

In its sample, this clone was seen a few times. J is TRBJ2-6 and V is TRBV11-2; D might be TRBD1 (6 bases). Trimming took 4 bases from V and 1 from J, leaving 8 bases between them. The CDR3 sequence is 15 residues long. CDR1 SGHAT and CDR2 FQNNGV come from the germline V gene. The CDR3 protein is CASSSQGSGANVLTF. CDR3 coding DNA: TGTGCCAGCAGCTCACAGGGATCTGGGGCCAACGTCCTGACTTTC.

The chain uses TRBV25-1 and TRBJ1-4; D not resolved. Trimming removed 3 bases from V and 5 bases from J, with 7 bases in between. The CDR3 is 13 amino acids. Germline CDR1 is MGHDK and CDR2 is SYGVNS. The CDR3 protein is CASSDRRNEKLFF. CDR3 sequence (DNA): TGTGCCAGCAGTGACCGGCGGAATGAAAAACTGTTTTTT.

This clone occurred once. The chain has TRBV11-3 and TRBJ2-3; 7 bases line up with TRBD1. Germline CDR1 reads SGHNT; CDR2 reads YENEEA. CDR3 length: 17 amino acids. Trimming at V came to 5 bases and at J to 3 bases, leaving 14 bases not matched to a gene. The CDR3, as DNA: TGTGCCAGCAGCCTAACCCTGCCGGGACAGAGTACAGATACGCAGTATTTT. Translated, it gives CASSLTLPGQSTDTQYF. The variable domain in full, with the rest retrieved from reference TRBV11-3 and TRBJ2-3, is EAGVVQSPRYKIIEKKQPVAFWCNPISGHNTLYWYLQNLGQGPELLIRYENEEAVDDSQLPKDRFSAERLKGVDSTLKIQPAELGDSAVYLCASSLTLPGQSTDTQYFGPGTRLTVL.

CDR3 nucleotide sequence: TGTGCCAGCAGCAAAGCCGGGAGGGATACCTCTGACGAGCAGTACTTC. Its translation is CASSKAGRDTSDEQYF. J is TRBJ2-7 and V is TRBV21-1; the table's D gene call, TRBD2, was not cross checked with the DNA. TRBV21-1 has pseudogene status. The CDR3 extends over 16 amino acids.

The J gene is TRBJ1-2, the V gene TRBV5-1; TRBD1 matches 7 bases. V trimming: 4 bases; J trimming: 14 bases; junction bases outside the gene matches: 14. Germline V lookup: CDR1 SGHRS, CDR2 YFSETQ. CDR3 length: 13 residues. The CDR3 region is CASSPPGQPSSTF. In DNA, the CDR3 is TGCGCCAGCAGCCCTCCGGGACAGCCTTCTTCTACCTTC.

Here the CDR3 reads CASSQIMGQGYYEQYF. The CDR3 DNA is TGTGCCAGCAGCCAGATAATGGGACAGGGGTACTACGAGCAGTACTTC. The chain recombines TRBV7-2 with TRBJ2-7; 10 bases are shared with TRBD1. V lost 5 bases to trimming and J lost 3 bases; unmatched junction nucleotides: 10. The CDR3 length is 16 residues. Germline V gene data show CDR1 as SGHTA and CDR2 as FQGNSA.

The gene calls are TRBV6-5 and TRBJ2-7; perhaps TRBD2 as D (5 bases). V dropped 2 bases and J dropped 0 bases, with 8 bases sitting between them. CDR3 length: 14 residues. CDR1 is MNHEY, CDR2 SVGAGI, per germline. CDR3 sequence: CASSYAGRSYEQYF. In nucleotides, the CDR3 is TGTGCCAGCAGTTACGCGGGCCGCTCCTACGAGCAGTACTTC.

This clone has only a few counts. The chain uses TRBV11-2 and TRBJ1-2; D possibly corresponds to TRBD1 (6 bases). The CDR3 length is 14 residues. The V gene's germline CDR1 is SGHAT and CDR2 FQNNGV. V was pared by 3 bases and J by 8 bases, with 16 bases between. Here the CDR3 reads CASSLRQASIGYTF. In DNA form, the CDR3 reads TGTGCCAGCAGCTTGAGACAGGCCTCGATAGGCTACACCTTC.

J is TRBJ1-3 and V is TRBV27; a possible D gene is TRBD1 (6 bases). V was pared by 5 bases and J by 3 bases, with 14 bases between. Germline CDR1 MNHEY, CDR2 SMNVEV (reference sequence). The CDR3 runs 15 residues. The DNA of the CDR3 is TGTGCCAGCAGTCCCTATGCAGGGGTTGGAAACACCATATATTTT. This codes for CASSPYAGVGNTIYF.

V gene TRBV3-1 (or the pseudogene TRBV3-2) combines with J gene TRBJ1-6; possibly TRBD1 for D (5 bases). Germline loops: CDR1 LGHDT, CDR2 YNNKEL (reference sequence). This CDR3 has 13 amino acids. The V and J ends lost 6 bases and 5 bases respectively, with 8 bases between them. CDR3 DNA sequence: TGTGCCAGCAGTTCGACAGATAATTCACCCCTCCACTTT. Encoded protein: CASSSTDNSPLHF.

The rearrangement joins TRBV6-5 to TRBJ2-7; D perhaps matches TRBD2 (6 bases). The germline V gene encodes CDR1 MNHEY and CDR2 SVGAGI. V lost 4 bases and J 6 bases, leaving 13 bases between the germline ends. This CDR3 is built from 13 residues. CDR3 loop: CASSFPGEVEQYF. For the CDR3, the DNA is TGTGCCAGCAGTTTTCCGGGGGAGGTCGAGCAGTACTTC.

The genes are TRBV5-1 and TRBJ1-6; D may be TRBD1 (6 bases). With 0 bases removed from V and 7 bases from J, the gap between germline ends came to 11 bases. The germline V gene encodes CDR1 SGHRS and CDR2 YFSETQ. The CDR3 loop spans 15 amino acids. CDR3 sequence: CASSLAVTGNSPLHF. CDR3 nucleotides: TGCGCCAGCAGCTTGGCCGTAACAGGGAATTCACCCCTCCACTTT.

The chain links TRBV27 to TRBJ2-7; TRBD1 might be the D (6 bases). The CDR3 totals 16 residues. Trimming shortened V by 2 bases and J by 0 bases, and 14 bases separated the two germline ends. The germline CDR1 and CDR2 sequences are MNHEY and SMNVEV (reference sequence). The CDR3: CASSLDRTFSSYEQYF. CDR3 nucleotide sequence: TGTGCCAGCAGTTTAGACAGGACATTTTCCTCCTACGAGCAGTACTTC.

The chain employs TRBV6-5 and TRBJ1-1; D is undetermined. V was pared by 4 bases and J by 0 bases, with 6 bases between. The germline V gene has CDR1 MNHEY and CDR2 SVGAGI. The CDR3 has 13 residues. CDR3 nucleotide sequence: TGTGCCAGCAGTTTCTATTTGAACACTGAAGCTTTCTTT. This translates into CASSFYLNTEAFF.

To note about this clone: Other nucleotide sequences from this sample produce the same CDR3. The CDR3 region has the DNA TGCGCCAGCAGCTTGGAGGGGCAGGCCCGTCGAGCTTTCTTT. As protein: CASSLEGQARRAFF. This chain links TRBV5-1 with TRBJ1-1; D may be TRBD1 (5 bases). This CDR3 has 14 residues. Per the germline V gene, CDR1 is SGHRS and CDR2 is YFSETQ. Between the trimmed V and J ends, which lost 0 bases and 10 bases, there was a span of 16 bases.

About this clone itself: This specimen includes other DNA sequences encoding the same CDR3. The chain carries TRBV5-1 and TRBJ2-7; unclear D gene. Per the germline V gene, CDR1 is SGHRS and CDR2 is YFSETQ. The CDR3 is made up of 15 amino acids. V was clipped by 0 bases and J by 0 bases, with 10 bases between them. The CDR3 DNA reads as TGCGCCAGCAGCTTGGCCGGGTCGAGCTCCTACGAGCAGTACTTC. This gives the protein CASSLAGSSSYEQYF. Full variable domain (outside the CDR3, taken from reference TRBV5-1 and TRBJ2-7): KAGVTQTPRYLIKTRGQQVTLSCSPISGHRSVSWYQQTPGQGLQFLFEYFSETQRNKGNFPGRFSGRQFSNSRSEMNVSTLELGDSALYLCASSLAGSSSYEQYFGPGTRLTVT.

The chain employs TRBV4-2 and TRBJ2-3; 12 bases match TRBD2. The germline V gene encodes CDR1 LGHNA and CDR2 YNFKEQ. The V gene end was trimmed by 3 bases and the J gene end by 6 bases; junction bases not matched to a gene: 4. The CDR3 runs to 15 residues. The CDR3 region has the DNA TGTGCCAGCAGCCACGACCTAGCGGGGGGGGATACGCAGTATTTT. Amino acids: CASSHDLAGGDTQYF.

The V and J genes are TRBV7-9 and TRBJ2-1, with 13 bases aligning to TRBD2. The J segment lost 0 bases and the V segment lost 4 bases, leaving 9 bases of the junction unmatched. Germline V gives CDR1 SEHNR, CDR2 FQNEAQ (reference sequence). CDR3 size: 19 residues. The CDR3 nucleotides are TGTGCCAGCAGCTGGAGACTAGCGGGGGGCCAAAGCTCCTACAATGAGCAGTTCTTC. Translated, it gives CASSWRLAGGQSSYNEQFF.

The chain carries TRBV19 and TRBJ2-1; TRBD1 might be the D (6 bases). Germline lookup yields CDR1 LNHDA and CDR2 SQIVND (reference sequence). The CDR3 covers 13 residues. V was cut by 5 bases and J by 1 base, with 6 bases left in between. The CDR3 spells CASSGQSYNEQFF. CDR3 coding DNA: TGTGCCAGTAGTGGACAGTCCTACAATGAGCAGTTCTTC. The variable domain in full, completed from reference TRBV19 and TRBJ2-1, reads DGGITQSPKYLFRKEGQNVTLSCEQNLNHDAMYWYRQDPGQGLRLIYYSQIVNDFQKGDIAEGYSVSREKKESFPLTVTSAQKNPTAFYLCASSGQSYNEQFFGPGTRLTVL.

The genes are TRBV7-9 and TRBJ1-2; D not resolved. The length of the CDR3 is 12 residues. V lost 6 bases and J lost 3, with 8 bases in between. The germline gives CDR1 SEHNR, CDR2 FQNEAQ (reference sequence). This CDR3 reads CASRGEHYGYTF. In nucleotides, the CDR3 is TGTGCCAGCAGGGGAGAGCACTATGGCTACACCTTC. The full variable domain, with the rest looked up from reference TRBV7-9 and TRBJ1-2, is DTGVSQNPRHKITKRGQNVTFRCDPISEHNRLYWYRQTLGQGPEFLTYFQNEAQLEKSRLLSDRFSAERPKGSFSTLEIQRTEQGDSAMYLCASRGEHYGYTFGSGTRLTVV.

The rearrangement links TRBV5-6 to TRBJ1-5, with D tentatively TRBD1 (5 bases). CDR1 and CDR2 from the germline V gene are SGHDT and YYEEEE. Trimming cost V 3 bases and J 5 bases, with 12 bases left between them. The CDR3 is 14 amino acids. The CDR3 nucleotides read TGTGCCAGCAGCTCACCAGGGTTAGATCAGCCCCAGCATTTT. It encodes CASSSPGLDQPQHF. Full variable domain (outside the CDR3, taken from reference TRBV5-6 and TRBJ1-5): DAGVTQSPTHLIKTRGQQVTLRCSPKSGHDTVSWYQQALGQGPQFIFQYYEEEERQRGNFPDRFSGHQFPNYSSELNVNALLLGDSALYLCASSSPGLDQPQHFGDGTRLSIL.

The chain combines TRBV5-4 with TRBJ1-1; possible D gene TRBD1, 6 bases. The germline gives CDR1 SGHNT, CDR2 YYREEE (reference sequence). The CDR3 contains 15 residues. With 4 bases removed from V and 1 base from J, the gap between germline ends came to 14 bases. The CDR3 bases are TGTGCCAGCAGCCTGGCCAAGGGACAGAACACTGAAGCTTTCTTT. Encoded protein: CASSLAKGQNTEAFF.